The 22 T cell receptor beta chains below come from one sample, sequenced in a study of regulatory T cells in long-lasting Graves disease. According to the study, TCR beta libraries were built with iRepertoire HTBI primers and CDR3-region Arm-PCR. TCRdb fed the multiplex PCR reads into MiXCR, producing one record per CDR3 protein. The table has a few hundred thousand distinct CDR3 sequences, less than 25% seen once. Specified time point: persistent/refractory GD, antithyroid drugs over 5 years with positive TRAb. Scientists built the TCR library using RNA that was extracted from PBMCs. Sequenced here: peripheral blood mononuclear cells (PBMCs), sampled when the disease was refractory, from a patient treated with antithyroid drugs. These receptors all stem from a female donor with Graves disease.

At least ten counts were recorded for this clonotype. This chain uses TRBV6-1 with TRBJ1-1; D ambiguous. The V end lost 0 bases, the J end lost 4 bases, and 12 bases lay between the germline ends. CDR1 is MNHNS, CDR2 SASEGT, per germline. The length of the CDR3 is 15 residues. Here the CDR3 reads CASSEAHGRSTEAFF. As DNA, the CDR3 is TGTGCCAGCAGTGAAGCGCATGGTAGGAGCACTGAAGCTTTCTTT.

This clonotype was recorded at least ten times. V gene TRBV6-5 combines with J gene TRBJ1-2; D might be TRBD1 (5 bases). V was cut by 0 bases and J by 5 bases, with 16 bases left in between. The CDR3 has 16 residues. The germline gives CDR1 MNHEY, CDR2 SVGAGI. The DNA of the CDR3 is TGTGCCAGCAGTTACTCGTCTCCGGGACTCTCATATGGCTACACCTTC. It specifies CASSYSSPGLSYGYTF.

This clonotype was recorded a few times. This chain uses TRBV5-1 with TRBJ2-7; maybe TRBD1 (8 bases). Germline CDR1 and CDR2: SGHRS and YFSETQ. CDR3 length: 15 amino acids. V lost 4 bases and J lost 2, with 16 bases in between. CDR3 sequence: CASSDGQGGTYEQYF. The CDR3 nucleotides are TGCGCCAGCAGCGATGGACAGGGAGGGACCTACGAGCAGTACTTC.

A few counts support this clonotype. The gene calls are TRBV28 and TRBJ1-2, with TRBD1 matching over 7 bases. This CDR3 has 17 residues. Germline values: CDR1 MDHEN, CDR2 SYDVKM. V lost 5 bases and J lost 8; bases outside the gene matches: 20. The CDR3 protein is CASSGYGGWDSAGGYTF. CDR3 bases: TGTGCCAGCAGTGGTTACGGGGGTTGGGACAGCGCGGGGGGCTACACCTTC.

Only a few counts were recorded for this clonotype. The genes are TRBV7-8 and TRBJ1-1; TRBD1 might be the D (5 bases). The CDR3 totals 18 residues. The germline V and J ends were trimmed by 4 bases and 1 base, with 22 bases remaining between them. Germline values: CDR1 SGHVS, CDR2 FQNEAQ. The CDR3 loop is CASSSRTLGVFKNTEAFF. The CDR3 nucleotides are TGTGCCAGCAGCTCCCGAACCTTGGGGGTTTTTAAGAACACTGAAGCTTTCTTT.

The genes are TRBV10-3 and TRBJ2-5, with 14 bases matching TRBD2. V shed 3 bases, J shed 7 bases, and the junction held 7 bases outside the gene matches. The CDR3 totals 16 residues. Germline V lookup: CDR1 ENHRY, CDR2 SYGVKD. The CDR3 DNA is TGTGCCATCAGTGATGGACTAGCGGGAGGCCCGGGGACCCAGTACTTC. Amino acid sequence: CAISDGLAGGPGTQYF.

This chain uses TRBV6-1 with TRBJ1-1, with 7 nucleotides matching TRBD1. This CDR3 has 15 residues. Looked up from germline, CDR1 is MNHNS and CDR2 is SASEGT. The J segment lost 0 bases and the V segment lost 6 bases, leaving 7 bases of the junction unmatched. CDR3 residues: CASSPITGVNTEAFF. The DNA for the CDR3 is TGTGCCAGCAGCCCCATAACAGGGGTGAACACTGAAGCTTTCTTT.

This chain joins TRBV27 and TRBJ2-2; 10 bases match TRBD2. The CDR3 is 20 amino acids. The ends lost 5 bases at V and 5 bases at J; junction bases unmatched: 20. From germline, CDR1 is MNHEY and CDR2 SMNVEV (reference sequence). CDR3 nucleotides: TGTGCCAGCAGTATACGGACTAGCGGAAAATCCGTCGCAGAAACCGGGGAGCTGTTTTTT. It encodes CASSIRTSGKSVAETGELFF.

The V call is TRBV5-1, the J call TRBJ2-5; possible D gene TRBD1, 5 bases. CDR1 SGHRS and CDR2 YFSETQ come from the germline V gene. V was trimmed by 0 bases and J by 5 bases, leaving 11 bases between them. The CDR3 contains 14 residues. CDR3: CASSLVYWGETQYF. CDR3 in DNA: TGCGCCAGCAGCTTGGTATATTGGGGCGAGACCCAGTACTTC.

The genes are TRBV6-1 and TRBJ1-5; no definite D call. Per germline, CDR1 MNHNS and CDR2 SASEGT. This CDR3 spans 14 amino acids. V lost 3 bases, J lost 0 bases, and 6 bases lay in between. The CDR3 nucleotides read TGTGCCAGCAGTGAGATAGATAGCAATCAGCCCCAGCATTTT. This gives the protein CASSEIDSNQPQHF.

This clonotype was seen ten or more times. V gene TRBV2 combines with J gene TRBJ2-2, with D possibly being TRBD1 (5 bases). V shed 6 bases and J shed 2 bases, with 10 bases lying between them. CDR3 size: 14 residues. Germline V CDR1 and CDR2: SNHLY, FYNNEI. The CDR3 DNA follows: TGTGCCAGCAGGATTGACAGAAACACCGGGGAGCTGTTTTTT. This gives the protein CASRIDRNTGELFF.

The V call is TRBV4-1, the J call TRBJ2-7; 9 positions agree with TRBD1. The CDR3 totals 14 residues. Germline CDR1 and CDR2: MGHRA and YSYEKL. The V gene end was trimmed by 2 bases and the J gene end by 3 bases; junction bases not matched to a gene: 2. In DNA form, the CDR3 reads TGCGCCAGCAGCCAATGGACAGGGGTCTACGAGCAGTACTTC. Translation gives CASSQWTGVYEQYF.

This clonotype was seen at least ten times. This CDR3 reads CASSRGTSGSSNTGELFF. In DNA form, the CDR3 reads TGTGCCAGCAGTAGAGGGACTAGCGGGAGTTCGAACACCGGGGAGCTGTTTTTT. V usage is TRBV2 and J usage is TRBJ2-2; TRBD2 aligns across 14 bases. This CDR3 contains 18 residues. Germline V gene lookup returns CDR1 SNHLY and CDR2 FYNNEI. The ends lost 5 bases at V and 0 bases at J; junction bases unmatched: 5.

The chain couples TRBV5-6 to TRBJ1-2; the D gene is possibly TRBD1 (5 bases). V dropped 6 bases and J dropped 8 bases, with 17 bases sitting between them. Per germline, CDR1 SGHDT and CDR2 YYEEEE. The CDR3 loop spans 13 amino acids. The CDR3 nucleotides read TGTGCCAGCAACCGCGGCCAGGGCGACGGCTACACCTTC. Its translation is CASNRGQGDGYTF.

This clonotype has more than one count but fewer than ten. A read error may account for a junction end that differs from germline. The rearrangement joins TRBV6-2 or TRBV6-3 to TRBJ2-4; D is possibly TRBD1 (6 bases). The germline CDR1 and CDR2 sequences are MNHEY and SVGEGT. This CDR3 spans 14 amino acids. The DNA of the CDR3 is TGTGCCAGCAGTGAAAAAGTGCCCGGACAGAGAGTTCTTTTC. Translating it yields CASSEKVPGQRVLF.

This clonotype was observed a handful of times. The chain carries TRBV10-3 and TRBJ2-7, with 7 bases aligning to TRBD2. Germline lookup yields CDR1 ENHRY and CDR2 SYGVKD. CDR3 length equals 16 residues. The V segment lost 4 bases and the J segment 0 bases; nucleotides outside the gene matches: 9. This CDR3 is CAISGGRASVSYEQYF. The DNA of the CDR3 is TGTGCCATCAGTGGGGGGAGGGCGTCCGTCTCCTACGAGCAGTACTTC.

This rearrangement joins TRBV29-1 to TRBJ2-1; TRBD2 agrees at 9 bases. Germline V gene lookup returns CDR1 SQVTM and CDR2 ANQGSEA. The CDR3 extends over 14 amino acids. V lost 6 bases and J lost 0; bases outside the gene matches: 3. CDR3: CSVETSGSYNEQFF. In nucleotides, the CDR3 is TGCAGCGTAGAGACTAGCGGCTCCTACAATGAGCAGTTCTTC.

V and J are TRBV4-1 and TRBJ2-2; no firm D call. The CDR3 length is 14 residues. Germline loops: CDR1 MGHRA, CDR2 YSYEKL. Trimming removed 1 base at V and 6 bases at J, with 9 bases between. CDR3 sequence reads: CASSQVSGSGELFF. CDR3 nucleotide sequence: TGCGCCAGCAGCCAAGTATCCGGGTCCGGGGAGCTGTTTTTT.

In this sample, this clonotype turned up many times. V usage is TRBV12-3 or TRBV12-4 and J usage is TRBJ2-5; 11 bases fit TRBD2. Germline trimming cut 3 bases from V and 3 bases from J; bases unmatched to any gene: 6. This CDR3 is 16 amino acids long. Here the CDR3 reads CASSFRGGLAEETQYF. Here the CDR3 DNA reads TGTGCCAGCAGTTTTCGAGGGGGACTAGCGGAAGAGACCCAGTACTTC.

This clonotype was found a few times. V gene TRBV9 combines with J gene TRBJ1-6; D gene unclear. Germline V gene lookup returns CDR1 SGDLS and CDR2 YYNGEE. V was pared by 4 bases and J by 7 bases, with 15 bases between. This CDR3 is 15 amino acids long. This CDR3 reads CASSYAGDGNSPLHF. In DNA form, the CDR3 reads TGTGCCAGCAGCTACGCCGGAGACGGCAATTCACCCCTCCACTTT.

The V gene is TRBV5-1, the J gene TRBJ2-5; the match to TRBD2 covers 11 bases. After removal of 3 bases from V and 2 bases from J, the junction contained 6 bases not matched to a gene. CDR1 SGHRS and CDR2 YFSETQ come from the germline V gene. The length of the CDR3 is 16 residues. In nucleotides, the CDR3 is TGCGCCAGCAGCTGGACCGGGACTAGCGGACAAGAGACCCAGTACTTC. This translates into CASSWTGTSGQETQYF.

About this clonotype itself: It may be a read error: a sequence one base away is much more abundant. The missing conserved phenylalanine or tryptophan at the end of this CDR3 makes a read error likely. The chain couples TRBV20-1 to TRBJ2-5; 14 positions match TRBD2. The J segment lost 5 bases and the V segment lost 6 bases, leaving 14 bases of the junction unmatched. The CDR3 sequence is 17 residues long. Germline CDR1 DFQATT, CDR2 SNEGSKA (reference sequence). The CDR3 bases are TGCAGTGCCCTCCCCCCACGACTAGCGGGAGGGAGGGAGACCCAGTACTCC. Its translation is CSALPPRLAGGRETQYS.